This TCR beta chain came from a study of vaccination and CD4 T cells after COVID-19. The trim removed 6 bases at V and 1 base at J, leaving 7 bases unmatched. This CDR3 region has 15 residues. Germline values: CDR1 MDHEN, CDR2 SYDVKM. Turning to this clonotype: No antigen is known for it.

With the Oncomine TCR Beta short-read assay, DNA from cultured CD4+ T cells was sequenced. In TCRdb, the PCR reads were re-called with MiXCR into one record per CDR3 protein. The data show approximately 21,000 distinct CDR3 sequences, 67% seen once. Treatment of the sample: roughly ten-day PBMC culture with coronavirus spike peptide pools or control peptides (ViraFEST assay). The specimen was CD4+ T cells from blood, cultured in vitro. The sequence came from a human donor who had recovered from COVID-19. The chain uses TRBV28 and TRBJ1-2; 8 positions match TRBD1. This CDR3 is CASRRQGILNYGYTF. In nucleotides, the CDR3 is TGTGCCAGCAGACGACAGGGGATACTTAACTATGGCTACACCTTC.